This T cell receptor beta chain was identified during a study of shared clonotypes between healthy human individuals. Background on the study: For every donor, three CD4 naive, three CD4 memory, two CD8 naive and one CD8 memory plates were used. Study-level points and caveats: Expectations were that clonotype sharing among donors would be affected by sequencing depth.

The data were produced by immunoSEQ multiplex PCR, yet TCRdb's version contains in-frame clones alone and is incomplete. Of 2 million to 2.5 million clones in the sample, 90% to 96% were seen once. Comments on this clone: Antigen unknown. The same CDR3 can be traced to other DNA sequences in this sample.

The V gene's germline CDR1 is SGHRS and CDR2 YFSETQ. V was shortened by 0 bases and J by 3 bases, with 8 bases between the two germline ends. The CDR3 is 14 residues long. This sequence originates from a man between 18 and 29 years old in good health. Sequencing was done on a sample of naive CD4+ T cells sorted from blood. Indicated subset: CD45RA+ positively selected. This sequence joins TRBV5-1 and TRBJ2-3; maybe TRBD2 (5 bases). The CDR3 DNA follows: TGCGCCAGCAGCTTGGGCGGGTCAACAGATACGCAGTATTTT. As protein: CASSLGGSTDTQYF.